The clone carrying this TCR beta chain was counted a few times. Its antigen is currently unknown. Germline-derived CDR1 and CDR2 are SEHNR and FQNEAQ (reference sequence). V lost 4 bases, J lost 3 bases, and 3 bases stayed unmatched. This CDR3 has 13 amino acids. This entry is derived from a study of CD8+ T cells in alopecia areata. Sequencing relied on a cDNA template that was reverse transcribed from extracted RNA. Data came from immunoSEQ multiplex PCR; TCRdb stores just in-frame clones and leaves some out. The sample has some 180,000 clones, around 49% seen once. Whole-study results and caveats: On tofacitinib, scalp and blood still held many of the expanded lesional clones.

The treatment is: oral pan-JAK inhibitor, 5-10 mg twice daily. Individuals with alopecia areata gave both lesional scalp punch biopsies and peripheral blood for collection. From PBMCs, CD4+ and CD8+ T cells were sorted. This chain joins TRBV7-9 and TRBJ2-7; 7 bases fit TRBD1. The material was CD8+ T cells sorted from blood, obtained between weeks 51 and 54, from a patient treated with tofacitinib. The TCR sequence derives from a human donor with alopecia areata. The CDR3 sequence: CASSYRDSYEQYF. CDR3 in DNA: TGTGCCAGCAGCTACCGGGACAGCTACGAGCAGTACTTC.